The 14 T cell receptor beta chains below come from one sample, sequenced in a study of blood T cell repertoires in COVID-19. The data were produced by immunoSEQ multiplex PCR, yet TCRdb's version contains in-frame clones alone and is incomplete. The data contain approximately 210,000 clones, roughly four fifths of them singletons. The sample consisted of peripheral blood. Receptors were obtained from a woman aged 50 to 65 with active or convalescent COVID-19.

The chain combines TRBV19 with TRBJ2-3, with D possibly TRBD2 on 5 matching bases. The germline V and J ends were trimmed by 5 bases and 3 bases, with 9 bases remaining between them. This CDR3 region has 13 residues. Germline V lookup: CDR1 LNHDA, CDR2 SQIVND (reference sequence). The CDR3 DNA reads as TGTGCCAGTAGTCTACTAGTAACAGATACGCAGTATTTT. Its translation: CASSLLVTDTQYF.

The chain carries TRBV11-3 and TRBJ2-5; a possible D gene is TRBD2 (5 bases). V was pared by 0 bases and J by 4 bases, with 21 bases between. This CDR3 region has 18 residues. The germline V gene encodes CDR1 SGHNT and CDR2 YENEEA. CDR3 amino acids: CASSLDLDSPAGGETQYF. The CDR3, as DNA: TGTGCCAGCAGCTTAGATCTGGACTCTCCGGCGGGTGGAGAGACCCAGTACTTC. The full variable domain, with the rest looked up from reference TRBV11-3 and TRBJ2-5, is EAGVVQSPRYKIIEKKQPVAFWCNPISGHNTLYWYLQNLGQGPELLIRYENEEAVDDSQLPKDRFSAERLKGVDSTLKIQPAELGDSAVYLCASSLDLDSPAGGETQYFGPGTRLLVL.

CDR3 region: CASSARVQPQHF. CDR3 DNA sequence: TGTGCCAGTAGTGCCAGGGTACAGCCCCAGCATTTT. This chain joins TRBV19 and TRBJ1-5; the D gene is possibly TRBD1 (5 bases). V dropped 5 bases and J dropped 7 bases, with 9 bases sitting between them. Germline V gives CDR1 LNHDA, CDR2 SQIVND (reference sequence). CDR3 length: 12 residues.

The J gene is TRBJ2-7, the V gene TRBV10-3, with D possibly matching TRBD1 (5 bases). The CDR3 totals 15 residues. Germline values: CDR1 ENHRY, CDR2 SYGVKD. Between the trimmed V and J ends, which lost 0 bases and 5 bases, there was a span of 14 bases. The CDR3 loop is CAISESAQGPNEQYF. The DNA for the CDR3 is TGTGCCATCAGTGAGTCTGCCCAGGGCCCCAACGAGCAGTACTTC.

This rearrangement joins TRBV20-1 to TRBJ1-2; weak D call: TRBD1 (5 bases). Trimming shortened V by 6 bases and J by 7 bases, and 9 bases separated the two germline ends. The CDR3 totals 10 residues. Germline V CDR1 and CDR2: DFQATT, SNEGSKA (reference sequence). In nucleotides, the CDR3 is TGCAGTGCGACCAGGGCTGGCTACACCTTC. It translates to CSATRAGYTF.

Here the CDR3 reads CASRGENTEAFF. Written as DNA, the CDR3 is TGTGCTAGCCGGGGAGAGAACACTGAAGCTTTCTTT. The gene calls are TRBV12-5 and TRBJ1-1; D call uncertain. V lost 9 bases and J 1 base, leaving 9 bases between the germline ends. This CDR3 has 12 amino acids. The germline V gene encodes CDR1 LGHNT and CDR2 FRNRAP.

The V call is TRBV24-1, the J call TRBJ2-1; TRBD2 aligns across 7 bases. CDR1 KGHDR and CDR2 SFDVKD come from the germline V gene. V gave up 5 bases and J gave up 5 bases; unmatched junction bases: 5. The CDR3 length is 14 residues. DNA of the CDR3: TGTGCCACCAGTGCCCCGGGACTACACAATGAGCAGTTCTTC. This sequence encodes CATSAPGLHNEQFF.

The rearrangement uses TRBV28 and TRBJ2-2; weak D call: TRBD1 (6 bases). Trimming pared 8 bases from V and 8 bases from J, leaving 21 bases between. Germline lookup yields CDR1 MDHEN and CDR2 SYDVKM. CDR3 length: 15 residues. The chain's CDR3 is CASRAGKGVVGELFF. CDR3 DNA sequence: TGTGCCAGCCGCGCTGGGAAGGGGGTGGTGGGGGAGCTGTTTTTT.

The V and J genes are TRBV5-1 and TRBJ2-1, with 11 bases matching TRBD2. The CDR3 consists of 17 residues. Germline V gene sequence: CDR1 SGHRS, CDR2 YFSETQ. V lost 0 bases and J lost 2; bases outside the gene matches: 4. The CDR3 coding sequence is TGCGCCAGCAGCTTGGGTAGTAGCGGGAGGGCCTACAATGAGCAGTTCTTC. Its translation: CASSLGSSGRAYNEQFF.

This chain connects TRBV28 to TRBJ1-5; the D gene is possibly TRBD1 (5 bases). The V end was cut by 4 bases, the J end by 5 bases, with 12 bases between. The length of the CDR3 is 14 residues. The germline gives CDR1 MDHEN, CDR2 SYDVKM. The CDR3 loop reads CASSSEGLDQPQHF. The CDR3 region has the DNA TGTGCCAGCAGTTCGGAGGGGTTGGATCAGCCCCAGCATTTT.

V and J are TRBV28 and TRBJ1-4, with TRBD1 matching over 8 bases. Germline assignment: CDR1 MDHEN and CDR2 SYDVKM. The J segment lost 7 bases and the V segment lost 4 bases, leaving 8 bases of the junction unmatched. CDR3 length: 15 amino acids. The DNA of the CDR3 is TGTGCCAGCAGTTACCGACAGGGGAAACGTGAAAAACTGTTTTTT. Its protein product is CASSYRQGKREKLFF.

The chain couples TRBV19 to TRBJ1-5, with D possibly matching TRBD1 (6 bases). This CDR3 spans 15 amino acids. CDR1 and CDR2 from the germline V gene are LNHDA and SQIVND (reference sequence). Deletions cut 1 base from V and 6 bases from J, with 13 bases between. The chain's CDR3 is CASSIGRGAGQPQHF. In DNA, the CDR3 is TGTGCCAGTAGTATAGGGCGGGGGGCCGGTCAGCCCCAGCATTTT.

This clone was detected a few times. The rearrangement joins TRBV5-1 to TRBJ1-2; TRBD1 might be the D (5 bases). V lost 0 bases and J lost 5, with 11 bases in between. The CDR3 is made up of 14 amino acids. Germline CDR1 SGHRS, CDR2 YFSETQ. CDR3 nucleotide sequence: TGCGCCAGCAGCTTGGGGGGCGGTGAATATGGCTACACCTTC. Amino acid sequence: CASSLGGGEYGYTF.

This clone was picked up a small number of times. The chain has TRBV6-5 and TRBJ1-6, with D possibly being TRBD1 (6 bases). This CDR3 is built from 14 residues. The germline V and J ends were trimmed by 8 bases and 5 bases, with 13 bases remaining between them. Looked up from germline, CDR1 is MNHEY and CDR2 is SVGAGI. The CDR3 loop is CASHPGQNNSPLHF. CDR3 coding DNA: TGTGCCAGCCATCCCGGACAGAATAATTCACCCCTCCACTTT.